These 8 T cell receptor beta chains originate from one sample sequenced in a study of T cells in Graves' hyperthyroidism and ophthalmopathy. The investigators amplified TCR beta CDR3 regions from RNA transcripts. Using the HTBI primer set, a first-round RT-PCR was run on the TCR CDR3. TCRdb called the multiplex PCR reads again in MiXCR, with one record for every CDR3 protein. Of approximately 590,000 distinct CDR3 sequences in the sample, about 45% were seen once. Sequencing was carried out using peripheral blood or thyroid tissue (not recorded which). The receptors were gathered from a woman younger than 35 with Graves' hyperthyroidism.

V gene TRBV7-9 combines with J gene TRBJ1-5; D ambiguous. This CDR3 is 16 amino acids long. Between the trimmed V and J ends, which lost 5 bases and 3 bases, there was a span of 17 bases. Germline V lookup: CDR1 SEHNR, CDR2 FQNEAQ (reference sequence). In nucleotides, the CDR3 is TGTGCCAGCAGCACGACTCAAATTGGCCTCAATCAGCCCCAGCATTTT. As protein: CASSTTQIGLNQPQHF. The full variable domain, with the rest looked up from reference TRBV7-9 and TRBJ1-5, is DTGVSQNPRHKITKRGQNVTFRCDPISEHNRLYWYRQTLGQGPEFLTYFQNEAQLEKSRLLSDRFSAERPKGSFSTLEIQRTEQGDSAMYLCASSTTQIGLNQPQHFGDGTRLSIL.

This clonotype turned up a few times. The chain has TRBV7-2 and TRBJ1-1; 7 bases map to TRBD1. Losses at the gene ends were 0 bases for V and 0 bases for J; bases not matched to a gene: 10. Germline loops: CDR1 SGHTA, CDR2 FQGNSA. CDR3 length equals 18 residues. For the CDR3, the DNA is TGTGCCAGCAGCTTAGCCCATTGGGGACAGTACTTGAACACTGAAGCTTTCTTT. It codes for CASSLAHWGQYLNTEAFF. Combining the CDR3 with reference TRBV7-2 and TRBJ1-1 gives the whole variable domain GAGVSQSPSNKVTEKGKDVELRCDPISGHTALYWYRQSLGQGLEFLIYFQGNSAPDKSGLPSDRFSAERTGGSVSTLTIQRTQQEDSAVYLCASSLAHWGQYLNTEAFFGQGTRLTVV.

The sample holds many counts of this clonotype. CDR3 region: CSAFWAMNTEAFF. As DNA, the CDR3 is TGCAGCGCGTTTTGGGCCATGAACACTGAAGCTTTCTTT. The chain carries TRBV20-1 and TRBJ1-1; D is unclear. This CDR3 contains 13 residues. The germline gives CDR1 DFQATT, CDR2 SNEGSKA (reference sequence).

Only a few counts were recorded for this clonotype. V gene TRBV10-1 combines with J gene TRBJ1-2; D gene ambiguous. Trimming pared 3 bases from V and 6 bases from J, leaving 17 bases between. Germline lookup yields CDR1 WNHNN and CDR2 SYGVQD (reference sequence). The CDR3 is 15 amino acids. The CDR3 reads CASSDGRALTHGYTF. The CDR3 region has the DNA TGCGCCAGCAGTGATGGGAGGGCGCTAACCCATGGCTACACCTTC.

As to this clonotype: A much larger clone differs from this one at a single base, so this may be a read error. This sequence joins TRBV15 and TRBJ1-1; D unclear. The CDR3 runs to 14 residues. CDR1 and CDR2 from the germline V gene are LNHNV and YYDKDF (reference sequence). The CDR3 region is CATSRDLGSTKAFF. The CDR3 bases are TGTGCCACCAGCAGAGATCTGGGGAGCACTAAAGCTTTCTTT.

This rearrangement joins TRBV10-3 to TRBJ1-5; no clear D. Germline V CDR1 and CDR2: ENHRY, SYGVKD. Deletions cut 6 bases from V and 3 bases from J, with 12 bases between. This CDR3 contains 14 residues. The CDR3 nucleotides are TGTGCCATCAGGGACGTAGCGTTCAATCAGCCCCAGCATTTT. Protein: CAIRDVAFNQPQHF.

The rearrangement uses TRBV20-1 and TRBJ1-6; TRBD1 might be the D (5 bases). CDR1 DFQATT and CDR2 SNEGSKA come from the germline V gene (reference sequence). The length of the CDR3 is 15 residues. Trimming removed 2 bases at V and 4 bases at J, with 12 bases between. CDR3 nucleotide sequence: TGCAGTGCTAGACTTGGACAAAAGTATAATTCACCCCTCCACTTT. Amino acids: CSARLGQKYNSPLHF.

This clonotype was observed many times. The chain uses TRBV10-3 and TRBJ2-5; D is ambiguous. Germline V gives CDR1 ENHRY, CDR2 SYGVKD. This CDR3 is 15 amino acids long. Trimming took off 0 bases at V and 2 bases at J, with 10 bases between the two ends. The CDR3 sequence is CAISESRNSQETQYF. CDR3 DNA: TGTGCCATCAGTGAGTCGAGGAACAGTCAAGAGACCCAGTACTTC.